Below are 18 T cell receptor beta chains sequenced from a single sample in a study of T cells in Graves' hyperthyroidism and ophthalmopathy. TCR beta CDR3 region amplification was performed from RNA transcripts. Primed by the HTBI set, a first-round RT-PCR was run on the TCR CDR3. MiXCR was run by TCRdb on the multiplex PCR reads, yielding one entry per CDR3 protein. The sample includes some 800,000 distinct CDR3 sequences, approximately 40% of them seen just once. The sequenced material came from blood. These receptor sequences come from a man between 18 and 35 years old with Graves' hyperthyroidism.

The rearrangement joins TRBV12-5 to TRBJ1-6; D gene uncertain. There are 12 residues in the CDR3. V was shortened by 7 bases and J by 8 bases, with 9 bases between the two germline ends. Germline loops: CDR1 LGHNT, CDR2 FRNRAP. In DNA form, the CDR3 reads TGTGCTAGTGTCCTAGGTGATTCACCCCTCCACTTT. It yields the protein CASVLGDSPLHF.

There are many counts of this clonotype. J is TRBJ2-2 and V is TRBV10-1; the D is unclear. The CDR3 has 14 residues. CDR1 and CDR2 from the germline V gene are WNHNN and SYGVQD (reference sequence). The V and J ends lost 6 bases and 0 bases respectively, with 8 bases between them. CDR3 in amino acids: CASSPLPNTGELFF. CDR3 in DNA: TGCGCCAGCAGCCCCCTACCGAACACCGGGGAGCTGTTTTTT.

Concerning this clonotype: This may come from a read error, since a much larger clone is one base off. The genes are TRBV19 and TRBJ2-2; D is ambiguous. This CDR3 spans 11 amino acids. Trimming left V 8 bases short and J 9 bases short, with 10 bases between. Germline loops: CDR1 LNHDA, CDR2 SQIVND (reference sequence). CDR3 amino acids: CASQRSRELFF. CDR3 bases: TGTGCCAGTCAACGGTCCAGGGAGCTGTTTTTT. Variable domain in full (rest from reference TRBV19 and TRBJ2-2): DGGITQSPKYLFRKEGQNVTLSCEQNLNHDAMYWYRQDPGQGLRLIYYSQIVNDFQKGDIAEGYSVSREKKESFPLTVTSAQKNPTAFYLCASQRSRELFFGEGSRLTVL.

This clonotype was recorded many times. The chain links TRBV10-3 to TRBJ1-4; D uncertain. Trimming removed 2 bases at V and 12 bases at J, with 10 bases between. This CDR3 comprises 12 residues. Germline CDR1 is ENHRY and CDR2 is SYGVKD. CDR3 sequence (DNA): TGTGCCATCAGTGAGGACCCTAAAGAACTGTTTTTT. Residues: CAISEDPKELFF.

Regarding this clonotype: Because the CDR3 is missing its conserved closing phenylalanine or tryptophan, this is likely a read error. The genes are TRBV7-6 and TRBJ1-2; a possible D gene is TRBD1 (5 bases). The CDR3 has 13 amino acids. CDR1 is SGHVS, CDR2 FNYEAQ, per germline. Trimming took off 3 bases at V and 8 bases at J, with 13 bases between the two ends. DNA for the CDR3: TGTGCCAGCAGCTTGGGAGGGGCAAGGGGCTACACCTAC. It codes for CASSLGGARGYTY.

The V gene is TRBV4-1, the J gene TRBJ1-6; no reliable D call. Looked up from germline, CDR1 is MGHRA and CDR2 is YSYEKL. Trimming removed 0 bases at V and 8 bases at J, with 8 bases between. The CDR3 is 14 residues long. CDR3 protein: CASSQEHGDSPLHF. The CDR3 DNA reads as TGCGCCAGCAGCCAAGAACACGGGGATTCACCCCTCCACTTT.

The chain carries TRBV5-1 and TRBJ1-1; 9 nucleotides match TRBD1. CDR1 is SGHRS and CDR2 is YFSETQ in the germline V gene. The CDR3 is made up of 15 amino acids. V was pared by 4 bases and J by 4 bases, with 8 bases of the junction left unmatched. DNA of the CDR3: TGCGCCAGCAGCCACGGGACAGGGAGAGGCACTGAAGCTTTCTTT. It encodes CASSHGTGRGTEAFF.

This clonotype came up once. This chain connects TRBV7-8 to TRBJ1-1; D might be TRBD1 (6 bases). Trimming shortened V by 2 bases and J by 4 bases, and 23 bases separated the two germline ends. The V gene's germline CDR1 is SGHVS and CDR2 FQNEAQ. CDR3 length: 18 residues. CDR3 in amino acids: CASSLPIYRAKGGTEAFF. CDR3 nucleotide sequence: TGTGCCAGCAGCTTACCTATCTACAGGGCGAAGGGGGGCACTGAAGCTTTCTTT.

This clonotype has at least ten counts. The V call is TRBV6-5, the J call TRBJ1-2; D gene unclear. Germline assignment: CDR1 MNHEY and CDR2 SVGAGI. The CDR3 has 8 residues. The germline V and J ends were trimmed by 8 bases and 8 bases, with 3 bases remaining between them. The CDR3 DNA sequence: TGTGCCAGCGAGGGCTACACCTTC. Its protein product is CASEGYTF.

The chain uses TRBV7-9 and TRBJ2-7; maybe TRBD2 (5 bases). CDR1 is SEHNR, CDR2 FQNEAQ, per germline (reference sequence). The CDR3 loop spans 14 amino acids. V was shortened by 5 bases and J by 4 bases, with 15 bases between the two germline ends. In nucleotides, the CDR3 is TGTGCCAGCAGCCTCGTCTACTCGGGATACGAGCAGTACTTC. This sequence encodes CASSLVYSGYEQYF.

The chain is built from TRBV13 and TRBJ2-2; D call uncertain. Germline V lookup: CDR1 PRHDT, CDR2 FYEKMQ (reference sequence). Trimming cost V 5 bases and J 2 bases, with 12 bases left between them. This CDR3 comprises 15 residues. CDR3 sequence reads: CASSTAASNTGELFF. CDR3 nucleotides: TGTGCCAGCAGCACTGCGGCCAGCAACACCGGGGAGCTGTTTTTT.

Ten or more counts support this clonotype. This chain joins TRBV16 and TRBJ1-2; 7 nucleotides agree with TRBD1. The CDR3 is 14 residues long. Germline assignment: CDR1 KGHSY and CDR2 FQNENV. V lost 7 bases to trimming and J lost 5 bases; unmatched junction nucleotides: 10. The CDR3 DNA reads TGTGCCAGCATCCCCCAGAACAGGGGATATGGCTACACCTTC. Translation: CASIPQNRGYGYTF.

The rearrangement links TRBV2 to TRBJ1-5; D may be TRBD1 (5 bases). Trimming took 2 bases from V and 0 from J, leaving 11 bases between them. This CDR3 has 16 residues. CDR1 and CDR2 from the germline V gene are SNHLY and FYNNEI. The CDR3 is CASSEQGEHSNQPQHF. In DNA form, the CDR3 reads TGTGCCAGCAGTGAACAGGGAGAGCATAGCAATCAGCCCCAGCATTTT.

This clonotype was detected a few times. V usage is TRBV3-1 and J usage is TRBJ2-7; 8 bases match TRBD1. The ends lost 2 bases at V and 2 bases at J; junction bases unmatched: 2. CDR3 length: 14 amino acids. Germline V gene data show CDR1 as LGHDT and CDR2 as YNNKEL (reference sequence). The CDR3 is CASSQQQGAYEQYF. The CDR3 nucleotides read TGTGCCAGCAGCCAACAACAGGGGGCCTACGAGCAGTACTTC.

J is TRBJ2-2 and V is TRBV12-5; the D gene is possibly TRBD1 (6 bases). In germline, CDR1 is LGHNT, CDR2 FRNRAP. Trimming pared 5 bases from V and 5 bases from J, leaving 9 bases between. The CDR3 consists of 13 residues. CDR3 coding DNA: TGTGCTAGTGGTGCCCAGGGGACCGGGGAGCTGTTTTTT. It translates to CASGAQGTGELFF.

This clonotype was found a few times. J is TRBJ2-2 and V is TRBV24-1; 7 bases are a match to TRBD1. With V trimmed by 5 bases and J by 0 bases, 5 bases remained unmatched. The V gene's germline CDR1 is KGHDR and CDR2 SFDVKD. The CDR3 has 16 residues. The CDR3 bases are TGTGCCACCAGTGCCCTGGGACAGACGAACACCGGGGAGCTGTTTTTT. Residues: CATSALGQTNTGELFF.

V and J are TRBV2 and TRBJ1-2; no clear D gene. The CDR3 sequence is 13 residues long. Germline CDR1 reads SNHLY; CDR2 reads FYNNEI. V lost 1 base and J 4 bases, leaving 7 bases between the germline ends. CDR3 residues: CASSEGHLYGYTF. The CDR3 DNA reads as TGTGCCAGCAGTGAAGGACATCTCTATGGCTACACCTTC.

For this clonotype: The CDR3 does not close with the conserved phenylalanine or tryptophan, likely indicating a read error. This chain links TRBV9 with TRBJ2-5, with D perhaps TRBD2 (6 bases). Trimming cost V 3 bases and J 2 bases, with 20 bases left between them. Germline V lookup: CDR1 SGDLS, CDR2 YYNGEE. The CDR3 is made up of 17 amino acids. The DNA of the CDR3 is TGTGCCAGCAGCGCCCCCGGGGCCAGGGAGGATCAAGAGACCCAGTACCTC. The encoded protein is CASSAPGAREDQETQYL.